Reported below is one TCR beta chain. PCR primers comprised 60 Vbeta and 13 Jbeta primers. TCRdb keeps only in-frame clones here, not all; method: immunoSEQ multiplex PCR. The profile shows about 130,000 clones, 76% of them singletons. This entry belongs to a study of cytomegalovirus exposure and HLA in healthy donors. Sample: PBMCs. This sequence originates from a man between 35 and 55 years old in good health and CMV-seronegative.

CDR3 amino acids: CASTPGVGNTIYF. As DNA, the CDR3 is TGCGCCAGCACCCCCGGGGTTGGAAACACCATATATTTT. The chain couples TRBV4-3 to TRBJ1-3; D is unclear. Trimming took off 7 bases at V and 3 bases at J, with 10 bases between the two ends. This CDR3 contains 13 residues. CDR1 is LGHNA, CDR2 YSLEER, per germline.